This TCR beta chain derives from a study of technical replicates of blood from a handful of donors. The data were produced by immunoSEQ multiplex PCR, yet TCRdb's version contains in-frame clones alone and is incomplete. The profile shows around 70,000 clones, around 97% of them singletons. This clone was found once. CDR1 and CDR2 from the germline V gene are SGHAT and FQNNGV. The CDR3 totals 11 residues. Trimming took 5 bases from V and 3 from J, leaving 4 bases between them. The chain is built from TRBV11-2 and TRBJ1-1; unclear D gene. The sequence was collected from a human donor in good health. Material: T cells isolated from PBMCs. Here the CDR3 reads CASSIYTEAFF. The CDR3, as DNA: TGTGCCAGCAGCATCTACACTGAAGCTTTCTTT. Based on the CDR3 plus reference TRBV11-2 and TRBJ1-1, the full variable domain is EAGVAQSPRYKIIEKRQSVAFWCNPISGHATLYWYQQILGQGPKLLIQFQNNGVVDDSQLPKDRFSAERLKGVDSTLKIQPAKLEDSAVYLCASSIYTEAFFGQGTRLTVV.